The 14 T cell receptor beta chains in this list originate from one sample, sequenced in a study of T cells in Graves' hyperthyroidism and ophthalmopathy (dated by TCRdb to the late 2010s). Library generation was performed with multiplex PCR. Sequencing used an Illumina HiSeq 2000. The TCR beta CDR3 regions were amplified from the RNA transcripts. A first-round RT-PCR of the TCR CDR3 used the HTBI primer set with the Qiagen OneStep RT-PCR kit. TCRdb itself trimmed the public reads at Q25 with fastp, ran MiXCR and retained productive beta chains. Identical CDR3 protein sequences are pooled into one entry, listed with their most common genes and DNA. This sample has around 350,000 distinct CDR3 sequences in its table, and approximately 17% of those were observed once. The ten largest clones take up roughly a third of the sample. Sequences were obtained from blood. These TCRs come from a woman between 25 and 40 years old with Graves' hyperthyroidism that later progressed to Graves' ophthalmopathy.

V is TRBV30 and J is TRBJ2-3, with D possibly being TRBD2 (6 bases). This CDR3 region has 17 residues. In germline, CDR1 is GTSNPN, CDR2 SVGIG (reference sequence). Trimming pared 2 bases from V and 4 bases from J, leaving 22 bases between. This chain's CDR3 is CAWSRVRDSEYSDTQYF. The DNA for the CDR3 is TGTGCCTGGAGTCGAGTCCGGGACTCAGAATACTCAGATACGCAGTATTTT.

This clonotype came up many times. The gene calls are TRBV2 and TRBJ2-6, with D perhaps TRBD1 or TRBD2 (6 bases each). Germline V lookup: CDR1 SNHLY, CDR2 FYNNEI. The length of the CDR3 is 18 residues. Trimming took off 5 bases at V and 0 bases at J, with 17 bases between the two ends. The CDR3 DNA reads TGTGCCAGCAGTTTGAGGAGGGGGGCGAGCTCTGGGGCCAACGTCCTGACTTTC. Amino acid sequence: CASSLRRGASSGANVLTF.

This clonotype was recorded many times. The J gene is TRBJ1-5, the V gene TRBV12-3 or TRBV12-4; tentatively, D is TRBD1 (5 bases). The CDR3 runs 16 residues. The ends were cut back, 3 bases at V and 0 bases at J, with 12 bases in the middle. The CDR3 sequence: CASSLKGTYSNQPQHF. CDR3 nucleotides: TGTGCCAGCAGTTTGAAGGGGACCTATAGCAATCAGCCCCAGCATTTT.

This clonotype was counted ten times or more. The J gene is TRBJ1-3, the V gene TRBV11-2; D remains ambiguous. CDR1 is SGHAT and CDR2 is FQNNGV in the germline V gene. The CDR3 runs 17 residues. The V end was cut by 0 bases, the J end by 1 base, with 13 bases between. The CDR3 spells CASSLDPWTGSGNTIYF. Here the CDR3 DNA reads TGTGCCAGCAGCTTAGATCCCTGGACGGGTTCTGGAAACACCATATATTTT. The entire variable domain, with the rest obtained from reference TRBV11-2 and TRBJ1-3, is as follows: EAGVAQSPRYKIIEKRQSVAFWCNPISGHATLYWYQQILGQGPKLLIQFQNNGVVDDSQLPKDRFSAERLKGVDSTLKIQPAKLEDSAVYLCASSLDPWTGSGNTIYFGEGSWLTVV.

V usage is TRBV20-1 and J usage is TRBJ2-2; D remains unclear. In germline, CDR1 is DFQATT, CDR2 SNEGSKA (reference sequence). The germline V and J ends were trimmed by 0 bases and 7 bases, with 6 bases remaining between them. This CDR3 is built from 12 residues. In DNA form, the CDR3 reads TGCAGTGCTAGAGAGGCTAGCGGGGAGCTGTTTTTT. This sequence encodes CSAREASGELFF.

In this sample, this clonotype turned up many times. The V call is TRBV20-1, the J call TRBJ2-1; TRBD2 agrees at 9 bases. The CDR3 is 17 amino acids. The trim removed 1 base at V and 4 bases at J, leaving 11 bases unmatched. Germline CDR1 DFQATT, CDR2 SNEGSKA (reference sequence). CDR3 in amino acids: CSARVDIGAGGYNEQFF. CDR3 DNA sequence: TGCAGTGCTAGAGTCGATATTGGGGCGGGGGGGTACAATGAGCAGTTCTTC.

This clonotype was detected ten times or more. The chain employs TRBV29-1 and TRBJ2-2, with D maybe TRBD1 (6 bases). The ends were cut back, 3 bases at V and 2 bases at J, with 7 bases in the middle. There are 13 residues in the CDR3. Germline V gives CDR1 SQVTM, CDR2 ANQGSEA. The CDR3 DNA reads as TGCAGCGTTGAGGACAGCAACACCGGGGAGCTGTTTTTT. Translated: CSVEDSNTGELFF.

This clonotype was seen at least ten times. J is TRBJ1-1 and V is TRBV5-1; D is perhaps TRBD1 (6 bases). Germline values: CDR1 SGHRS, CDR2 YFSETQ. CDR3 size: 15 residues. Trimming left V 0 bases short and J 4 bases short, with 13 bases between. CDR3 nucleotides: TGCGCCAGCAGCTTGGGTACAGGGAGGGGCACTGAAGCTTTCTTT. Translation gives CASSLGTGRGTEAFF.

This clonotype was seen repeatedly, ten times or more. The chain combines TRBV2 with TRBJ2-5; 9 bases are shared with TRBD2. V was clipped by 3 bases and J by 4 bases; unmatched bases: 9. CDR3 length: 16 residues. The germline V gene has CDR1 SNHLY and CDR2 FYNNEI. This CDR3 is CASSERLAGPRETQYF. In nucleotides, the CDR3 is TGTGCCAGCAGTGAGCGTCTAGCGGGGCCTCGAGAGACCCAGTACTTC.

This clonotype showed up many times. V gene TRBV28 combines with J gene TRBJ2-1, with D unresolved. V was clipped by 5 bases and J by 8 bases, with 10 bases between them. This CDR3 is 12 amino acids long. In germline, CDR1 is MDHEN, CDR2 SYDVKM. The chain's CDR3 is CASSHLTYEQFF. DNA of the CDR3: TGTGCCAGCAGTCATCTAACGTATGAGCAGTTCTTC.

This clonotype was observed at least ten times. The rearrangement uses TRBV27 and TRBJ1-1; D is unclear. This CDR3 has 13 residues. Germline lookup yields CDR1 MNHEY and CDR2 SMNVEV (reference sequence). The V end was cut by 2 bases, the J end by 0 bases, with 4 bases between. In nucleotides, the CDR3 is TGTGCCAGCAGTTTAAATGTGAACACTGAAGCTTTCTTT. As protein: CASSLNVNTEAFF.

The table lists this clonotype with a count of one. An end of the junction does not agree with germline; a read error may underlie this. The V call is TRBV9, the J call TRBJ2-7; unclear D gene. CDR1 SGDLS and CDR2 YYNGEE come from the germline V gene. The CDR3 sequence is 13 residues long. CDR3 in DNA: TGTGCCAGCAGCGTAGACAGTGGCTACGAGCGGTACTTC. It translates to CASSVDSGYERYF.

The rearrangement uses TRBV2 and TRBJ1-3; perhaps TRBD1 as D (5 bases). The CDR3 runs to 16 residues. The V and J ends lost 6 bases and 1 base respectively, with 16 bases between them. CDR1 is SNHLY and CDR2 is FYNNEI in the germline V gene. This CDR3 is CASSQGLGGSGNTIYF. CDR3 sequence (DNA): TGTGCCAGCAGCCAAGGCCTCGGGGGGTCTGGAAACACCATATATTTT.

The chain recombines TRBV6-1 with TRBJ2-7; 7 bases are a match to TRBD2. Trimming removed 11 bases from V and 2 bases from J; junction bases left unmatched: 12. Germline CDR1 is MNHNS and CDR2 is SASEGT. The CDR3 is 14 residues long. The CDR3 loop reads CACQSRGSTYEQYF. For the CDR3, the DNA is TGTGCCTGCCAGTCGCGCGGGAGCACCTACGAGCAGTACTTC.